This TCR beta chain was identified in a study of graft-versus-host responses after intestinal transplantation. Generated by immunoSEQ multiplex PCR, the TCRdb table keeps only in-frame clones and is missing some. The sample includes 35,000 to 50,000 clones, nearly 95% of them seen just once. Study-wide findings and caveats: Researchers found peak circulating GvH clone levels linked to early post-transplant HvG declines.

Notes on this clone: Its antigen is as yet unknown.

The trim removed 5 bases at V and 1 base at J, leaving 8 bases unmatched. Germline V gene data show CDR1 as MNHNY and CDR2 as SVGAGI (reference sequence). CDR3 length: 16 residues. This specimen consisted of unstimulated CD8+ T cells sorted from spleen or lymph node cells, obtained before transplant. The sequence came from a human donor who was the organ donor for an intestinal transplant. The V call is TRBV6-6, the J call TRBJ2-7; TRBD1 aligns across 10 bases. CDR3 residues: CASSHPGTGDSYEQYF. CDR3 DNA sequence: TGTGCCAGCAGTCACCCCGGGACAGGGGATTCCTACGAGCAGTACTTC.